This T cell receptor beta chain is from a study of blood T cell repertoires in COVID-19. Looking at the study overall: The origin of the acute and convalescent COVID-19 samples was the United States, Italy and Spain. PBMCs, B-cell-depleted T cells, or T cells were the source of the cDNA or gDNA that made up the material.

Authors' processing steps: Researchers report that nucleated cell counts were estimated from reference gene primer amplification. Some clones are missing from TCRdb's copy, which holds only in-frame ones; the method was immunoSEQ multiplex PCR. V, J and clone size are taken as reported in that table, and D and trimming were inferred from the DNA itself. The data show 25,000 to 35,000 clones, with 80% to 90% seen just once and under 30% held by the top ten. The CDR3 runs to 17 residues. Trimming at V came to 4 bases and at J to 6 bases, leaving 11 bases not matched to a gene. Germline-derived CDR1 and CDR2 are PRHDT and FYEKMQ (reference sequence).

The J gene is TRBJ2-3, the V gene TRBV13, with 12 bases lining up with TRBD2. Sequencing was done on a sample of peripheral blood. The receptor was isolated from a man older than 75 with acute or convalescent COVID-19. This CDR3 is CASSSTGASGRADTQYF. CDR3 DNA: TGTGCCAGCAGCTCCACTGGTGCTAGCGGGAGGGCCGATACGCAGTATTTT.